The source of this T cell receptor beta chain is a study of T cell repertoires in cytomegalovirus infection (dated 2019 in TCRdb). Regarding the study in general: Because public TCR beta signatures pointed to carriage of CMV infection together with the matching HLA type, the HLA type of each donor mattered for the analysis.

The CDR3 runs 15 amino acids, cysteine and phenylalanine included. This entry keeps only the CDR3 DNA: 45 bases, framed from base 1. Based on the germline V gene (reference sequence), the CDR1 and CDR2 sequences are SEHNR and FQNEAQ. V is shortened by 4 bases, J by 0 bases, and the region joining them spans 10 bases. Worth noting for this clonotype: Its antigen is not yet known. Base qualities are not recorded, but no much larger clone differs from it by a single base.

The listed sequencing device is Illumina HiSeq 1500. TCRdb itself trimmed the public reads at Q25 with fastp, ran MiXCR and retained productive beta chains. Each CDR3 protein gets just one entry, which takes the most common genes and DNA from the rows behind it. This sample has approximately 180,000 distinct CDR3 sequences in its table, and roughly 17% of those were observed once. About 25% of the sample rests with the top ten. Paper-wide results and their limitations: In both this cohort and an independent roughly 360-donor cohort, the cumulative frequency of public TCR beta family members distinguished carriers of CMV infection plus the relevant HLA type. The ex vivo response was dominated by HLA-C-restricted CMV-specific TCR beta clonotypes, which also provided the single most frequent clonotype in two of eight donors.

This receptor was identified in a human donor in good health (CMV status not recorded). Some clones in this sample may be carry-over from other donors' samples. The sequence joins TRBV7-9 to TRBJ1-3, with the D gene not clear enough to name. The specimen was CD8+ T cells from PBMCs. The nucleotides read TGTGCCAGCAGCTCCTCCGAGAGCTCTGGAAACACCATATATTTT. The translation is CASSSSESSGNTIYF.